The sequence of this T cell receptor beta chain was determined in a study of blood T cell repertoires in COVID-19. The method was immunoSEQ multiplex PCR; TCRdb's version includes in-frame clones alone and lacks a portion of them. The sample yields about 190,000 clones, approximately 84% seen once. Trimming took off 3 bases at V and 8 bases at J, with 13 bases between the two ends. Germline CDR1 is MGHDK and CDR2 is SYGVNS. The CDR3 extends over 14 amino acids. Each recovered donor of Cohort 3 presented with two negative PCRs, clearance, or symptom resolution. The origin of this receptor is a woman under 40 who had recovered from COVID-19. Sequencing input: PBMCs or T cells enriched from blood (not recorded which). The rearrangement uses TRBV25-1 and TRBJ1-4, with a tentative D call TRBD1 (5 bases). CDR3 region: CASSDHLGLEKLFF. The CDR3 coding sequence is TGTGCCAGCAGTGACCATTTGGGGCTGGAAAAACTGTTTTTT.